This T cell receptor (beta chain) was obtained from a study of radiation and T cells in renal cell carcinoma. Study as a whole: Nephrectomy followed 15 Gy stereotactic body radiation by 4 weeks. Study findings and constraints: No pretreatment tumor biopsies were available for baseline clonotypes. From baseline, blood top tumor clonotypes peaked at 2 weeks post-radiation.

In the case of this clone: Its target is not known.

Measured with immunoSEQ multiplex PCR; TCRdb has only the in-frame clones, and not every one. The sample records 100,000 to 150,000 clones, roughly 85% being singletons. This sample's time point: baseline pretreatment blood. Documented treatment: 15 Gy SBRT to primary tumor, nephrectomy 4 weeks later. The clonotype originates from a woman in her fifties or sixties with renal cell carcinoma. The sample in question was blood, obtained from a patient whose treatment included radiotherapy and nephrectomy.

The CDR3 region has the DNA TGTGCCAGTAGTCCCCCGGGACAGGGCACTGAAGCTTTCTTT. Translation: CASSPPGQGTEAFF. V and J are TRBV19 and TRBJ1-1; TRBD1 agrees at 9 bases. CDR3 size: 14 residues. J gave up 4 bases and V 5 bases, and 5 bases lay outside the gene matches. CDR1 is LNHDA and CDR2 is SQIVND in the germline V gene (reference sequence).